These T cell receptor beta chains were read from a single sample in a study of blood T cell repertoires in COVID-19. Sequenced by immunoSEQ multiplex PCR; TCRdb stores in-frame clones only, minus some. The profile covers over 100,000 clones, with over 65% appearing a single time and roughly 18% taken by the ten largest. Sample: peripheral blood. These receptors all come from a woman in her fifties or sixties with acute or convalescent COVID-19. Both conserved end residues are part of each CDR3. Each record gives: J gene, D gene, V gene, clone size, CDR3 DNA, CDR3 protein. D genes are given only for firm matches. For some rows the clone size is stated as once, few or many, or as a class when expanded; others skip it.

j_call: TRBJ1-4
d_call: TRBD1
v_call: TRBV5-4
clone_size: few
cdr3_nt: TGTGCCAGCAGCCTGACAGGGTATGCAACTAATGAAAAACTGTTTTTT
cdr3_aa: CASSLTGYATNEKLFF

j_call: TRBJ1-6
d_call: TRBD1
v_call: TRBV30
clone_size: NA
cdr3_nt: TGTGCCTGGAGTGTAGAGGGGACAGGCTCTGGTTCACCCCTCCACTTT
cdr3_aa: CAWSVEGTGSGSPLHF

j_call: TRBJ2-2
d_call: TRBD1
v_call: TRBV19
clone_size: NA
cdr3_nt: TGTGCCAGTGGGGGGACAGGGAACACCGGGGAGCTGTTTTTT
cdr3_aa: CASGGTGNTGELFF

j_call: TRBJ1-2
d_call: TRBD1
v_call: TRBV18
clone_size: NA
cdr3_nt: TGTGCCAGCTCACTGATCGGACAGGGCGGTGGCTACACCTTC
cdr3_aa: CASSLIGQGGGYTF

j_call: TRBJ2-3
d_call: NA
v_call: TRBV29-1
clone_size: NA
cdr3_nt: TGCAGCGTCACGACTGGCACAGATACGCAGTATTTT
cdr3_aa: CSVTTGTDTQYF

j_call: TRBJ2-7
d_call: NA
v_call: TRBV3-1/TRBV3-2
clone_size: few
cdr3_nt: TGTGCCAGCAGCCAAGGTCCTCGCGAGCAGTACTTC
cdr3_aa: CASSQGPREQYF

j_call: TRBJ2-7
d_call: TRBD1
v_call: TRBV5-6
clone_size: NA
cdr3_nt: TGTGCCAGCAGCCGCCCCGGGACAGGGGGCTCCGAGCAGTACTTC
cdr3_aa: CASSRPGTGGSEQYF

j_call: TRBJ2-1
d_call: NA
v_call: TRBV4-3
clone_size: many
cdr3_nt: TGCGCCAGCAGCCAAGATATCCGGCAGGAGGGGTTTGATGAGCAGTTCTTC
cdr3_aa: CASSQDIRQEGFDEQFF

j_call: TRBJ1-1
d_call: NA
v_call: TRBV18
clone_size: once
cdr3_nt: TGTGCCAGCTCACCATACTCAGGAGGAACTGAAGCTTTCTTT
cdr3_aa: CASSPYSGGTEAFF

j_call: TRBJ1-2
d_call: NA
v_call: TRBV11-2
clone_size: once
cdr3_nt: TGTGCCAGCAGCAAGGACAGTACTGGCTACACCTTC
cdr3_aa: CASSKDSTGYTF

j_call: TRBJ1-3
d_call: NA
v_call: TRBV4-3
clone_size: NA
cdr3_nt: TGCGCCAGCAGCCAAGATGGTTTTTCGAGCTCTGGAAACACCATATATTTT
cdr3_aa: CASSQDGFSSSGNTIYF

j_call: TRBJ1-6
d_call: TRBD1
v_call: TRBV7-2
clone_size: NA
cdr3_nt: TGTGCCAGCAGCTCTAATGACAGGGTCGGGAATTCACCCCTCCACTTT
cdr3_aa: CASSSNDRVGNSPLHF

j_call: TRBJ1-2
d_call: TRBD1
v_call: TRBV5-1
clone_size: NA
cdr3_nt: TGCGCCAGCAGCACAGGGGCCTATGGCTACACCTTC
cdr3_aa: CASSTGAYGYTF

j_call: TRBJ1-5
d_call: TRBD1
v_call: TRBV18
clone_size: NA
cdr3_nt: TGTGCCAGCTCACAGGGACAGGAGAGCCAGCCCCAGCATTTT
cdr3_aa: CASSQGQESQPQHF

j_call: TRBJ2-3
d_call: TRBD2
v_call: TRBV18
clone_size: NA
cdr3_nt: TGTGCCAGCTCACCACAAGACGGGAGGGTCACAGATACGCAGTATTTT
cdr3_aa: CASSPQDGRVTDTQYF

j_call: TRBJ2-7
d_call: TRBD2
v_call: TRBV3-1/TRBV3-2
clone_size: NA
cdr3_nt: TGTGCCAGCAGCCAAGCTGCTAGCGGGAGACCCTACGAGCAGTACTTC
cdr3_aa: CASSQAASGRPYEQYF

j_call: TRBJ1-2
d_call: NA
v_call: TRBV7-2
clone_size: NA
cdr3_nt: TGTGCCAGCAGCGAACACCGGGACACTTTTAACTATGGCTACACCTTC
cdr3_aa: CASSEHRDTFNYGYTF

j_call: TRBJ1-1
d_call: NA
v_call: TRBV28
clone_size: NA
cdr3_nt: TGTGCCAGCAGCCTGAGGTGGGCTTTCTTT
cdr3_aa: CASSLRWAFF

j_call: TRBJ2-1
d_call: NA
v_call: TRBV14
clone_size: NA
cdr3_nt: TGTGCCAGCAGCCACGGTGTATACAATGAGCAGTTCTTC
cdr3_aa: CASSHGVYNEQFF

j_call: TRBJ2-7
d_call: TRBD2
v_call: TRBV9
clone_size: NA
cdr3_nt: TGTGCCAGCAGCGTAGACCCCCAGCGGGGTCCCTACGAGCAGTACTTC
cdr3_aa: CASSVDPQRGPYEQYF

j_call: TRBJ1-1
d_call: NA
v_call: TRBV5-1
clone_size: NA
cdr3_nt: TGCGCCAGCAGCCCCAGGGAAAGAAACACTGAAGCTTTCTTT
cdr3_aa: CASSPRERNTEAFF

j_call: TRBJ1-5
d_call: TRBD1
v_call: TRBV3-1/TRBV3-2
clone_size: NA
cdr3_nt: TGTGCCAGCAGCCCAGGGGGAGGTCAGCCCCAGCATTTT
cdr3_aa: CASSPGGGQPQHF

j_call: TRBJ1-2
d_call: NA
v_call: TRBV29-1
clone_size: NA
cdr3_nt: TGCAGCGTTGAAGATGACCGGGGAGGAGGCTACACCTTC
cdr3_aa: CSVEDDRGGGYTF

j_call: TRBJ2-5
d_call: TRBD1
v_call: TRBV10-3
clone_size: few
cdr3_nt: TGTGCCATCAGTGAGCCAGGGGGCATTGAGACCCAGTACTTC
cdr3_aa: CAISEPGGIETQYF

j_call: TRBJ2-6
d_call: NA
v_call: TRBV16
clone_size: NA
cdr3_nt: TGTGCCAGCAGCCCGTCTTATTACAGGGCCTCTGGGGCCAACGTCCTGACTTTC
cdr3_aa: CASSPSYYRASGANVLTF

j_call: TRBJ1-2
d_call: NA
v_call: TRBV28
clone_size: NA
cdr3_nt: TGTGCCAGCAGTTCGACCGGGGGGAACTATGGCTACACCTTC
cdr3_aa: CASSSTGGNYGYTF

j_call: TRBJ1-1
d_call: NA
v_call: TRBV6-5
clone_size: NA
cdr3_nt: TGTGCCAGCGGAATCCGGGACACCGGCGCTTTCTTT
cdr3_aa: CASGIRDTGAFF

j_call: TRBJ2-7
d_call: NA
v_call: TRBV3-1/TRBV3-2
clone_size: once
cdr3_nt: TGTGCCAGCAGCCAAGTTACGGGCTACGAGCAGTACTTC
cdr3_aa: CASSQVTGYEQYF

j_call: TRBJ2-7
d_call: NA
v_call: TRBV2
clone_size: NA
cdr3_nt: TGTGCCAGCCGGGAGGGACAGGGACCCTACGAGCAGTACTTC
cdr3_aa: CASREGQGPYEQYF

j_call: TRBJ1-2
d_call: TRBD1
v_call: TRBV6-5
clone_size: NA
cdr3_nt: TGTGCCAGCAGTTACTCCGGACAGGGGGACTATGGCTACACCTTC
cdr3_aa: CASSYSGQGDYGYTF

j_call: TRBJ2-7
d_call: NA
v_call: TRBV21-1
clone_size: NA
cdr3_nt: NA
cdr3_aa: CASSKVGQGAYEQYF

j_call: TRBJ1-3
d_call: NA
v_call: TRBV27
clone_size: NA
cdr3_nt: TGTGCCAGCAGTTCACAGTCCGTCTCTGGAAACACCATATATTTT
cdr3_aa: CASSSQSVSGNTIYF

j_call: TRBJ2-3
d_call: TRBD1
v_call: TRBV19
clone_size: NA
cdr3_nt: TGTGCCAGTCTCCCCCGGGACAGGGAGGTTGATACGCAGTATTTT
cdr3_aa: CASLPRDREVDTQYF

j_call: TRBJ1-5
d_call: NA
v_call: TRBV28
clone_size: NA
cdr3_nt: TGTGCCAGCAGAAGTCAGTCGGGTCAGCCCCAGCATTTT
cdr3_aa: CASRSQSGQPQHF

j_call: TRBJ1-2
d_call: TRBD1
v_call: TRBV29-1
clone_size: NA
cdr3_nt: TGCAGCGAGGGACAGGGGGCAGATGGCTACACCTTC
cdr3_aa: CSEGQGADGYTF

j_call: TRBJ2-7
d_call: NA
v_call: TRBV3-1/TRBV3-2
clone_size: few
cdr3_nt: TGTGCCAGCAGTCTACGCGGGACTGTGAACTACGAGCAGTACTTC
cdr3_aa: CASSLRGTVNYEQYF

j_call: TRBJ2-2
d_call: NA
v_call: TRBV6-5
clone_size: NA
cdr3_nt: TGTGCCACCAGACAGACGAACACCGGGGAGCTGTTTTTT
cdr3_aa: CATRQTNTGELFF

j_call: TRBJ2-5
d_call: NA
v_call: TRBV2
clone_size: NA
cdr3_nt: TGTGCCAGCAGTCAGGGTGGAGAGACCCAGTACTTC
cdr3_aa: CASSQGGETQYF

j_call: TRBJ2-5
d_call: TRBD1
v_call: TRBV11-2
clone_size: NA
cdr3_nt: TGTGCCAGCAGCCTCAGGGGGCTTACAGTGACCCAGTACTTC
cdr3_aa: CASSLRGLTVTQYF

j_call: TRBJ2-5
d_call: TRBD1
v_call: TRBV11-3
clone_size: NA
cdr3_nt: TGTGCCAGCAGCACGGGACAGAGCCAAGAGACCCAGTACTTC
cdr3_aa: CASSTGQSQETQYF

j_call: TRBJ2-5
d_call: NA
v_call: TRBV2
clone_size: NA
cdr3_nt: TGTGCCAGCAGTCGGGGATTAGGAGAGACCCAGTACTTC
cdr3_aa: CASSRGLGETQYF

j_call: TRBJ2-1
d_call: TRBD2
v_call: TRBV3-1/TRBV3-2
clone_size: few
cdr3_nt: TGTGCCAGCAGCCAAGATCGGTCGCGGGGGGGGCAGTTCTTC
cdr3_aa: CASSQDRSRGGQFF

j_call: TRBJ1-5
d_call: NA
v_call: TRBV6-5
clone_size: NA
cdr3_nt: TGTGCCAGCAGCCCACCCGGAGCACCTAATCAGCCCCAGCATTTT
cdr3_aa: CASSPPGAPNQPQHF

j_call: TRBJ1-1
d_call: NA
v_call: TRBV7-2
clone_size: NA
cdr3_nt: TGTGCCAGCAGCTTAGAGCAAATGAACACTGAAGCTTTCTTT
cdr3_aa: CASSLEQMNTEAFF

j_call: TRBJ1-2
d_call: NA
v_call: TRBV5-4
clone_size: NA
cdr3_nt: TGTGCCAGCAGCTTGGGGTCGGGGGGAAACTATGGCTACACCTTC
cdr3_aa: CASSLGSGGNYGYTF

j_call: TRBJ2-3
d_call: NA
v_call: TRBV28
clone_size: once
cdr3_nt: TGTGCCAGCAGACCTACGGGGGTAATCACAGATACGCAGTATTTT
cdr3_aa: CASRPTGVITDTQYF

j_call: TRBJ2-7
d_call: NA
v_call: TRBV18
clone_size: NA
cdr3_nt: TGTGCCAGCTCACCACAACTAAATGTGTACGAGCAGTACTTC
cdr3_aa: CASSPQLNVYEQYF

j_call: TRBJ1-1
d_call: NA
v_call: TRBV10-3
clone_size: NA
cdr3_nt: TGTGCCATCAGTGGCCAGGGTCTGAACACTGAAGCTTTCTTT
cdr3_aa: CAISGQGLNTEAFF

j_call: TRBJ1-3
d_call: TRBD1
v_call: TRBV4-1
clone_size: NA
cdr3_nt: TGCGCCAGCAGCCAAGCGGCCGGACAGGGTGTTGGAAACACCATATATTTT
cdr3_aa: CASSQAAGQGVGNTIYF